The entry below describes one T cell receptor (beta chain). Its specificity is unknown. Germline values: CDR1 SQVTM, CDR2 ANQGSEA. Trimming shortened V by 4 bases and J by 0 bases, and 13 bases separated the two germline ends. CDR3 length: 15 residues. Carrying unique molecular identifiers, the cDNA also gained a universal primer site through template switching. In TCRdb, the 5' RACE reads were re-called with MiXCR into one record per CDR3 protein. The sample records fewer than 900,000 distinct CDR3 sequences, 21% being singletons. This specimen comes from a study of identical twins. Broader study findings: A lower insertion count was a feature of abundant cord blood beta clonotypes, with no such feature in memory repertoires.

The data also belong to a second study, concerning T cells expressing NK-cell markers. That source reports: Beta-chain profiling covered CD3+CD56+NKG2C+, CD3+CD56+NKG2C- and CD3+CD56-NKG2C+ sorted subsets. An anti-gamma-delta TCR antibody confined sorting to alpha-beta TCR T cells across several of the experiments.

The chain is built from TRBV29-1 and TRBJ2-1; D ambiguous. This TCR derives from a young woman in good health. The sample consisted of PBMCs. This chain's CDR3 is CSVVVGSSSYNEQFF. For the CDR3, the DNA is TGCAGCGTTGTTGTAGGGTCTTCCTCCTACAATGAGCAGTTCTTC.